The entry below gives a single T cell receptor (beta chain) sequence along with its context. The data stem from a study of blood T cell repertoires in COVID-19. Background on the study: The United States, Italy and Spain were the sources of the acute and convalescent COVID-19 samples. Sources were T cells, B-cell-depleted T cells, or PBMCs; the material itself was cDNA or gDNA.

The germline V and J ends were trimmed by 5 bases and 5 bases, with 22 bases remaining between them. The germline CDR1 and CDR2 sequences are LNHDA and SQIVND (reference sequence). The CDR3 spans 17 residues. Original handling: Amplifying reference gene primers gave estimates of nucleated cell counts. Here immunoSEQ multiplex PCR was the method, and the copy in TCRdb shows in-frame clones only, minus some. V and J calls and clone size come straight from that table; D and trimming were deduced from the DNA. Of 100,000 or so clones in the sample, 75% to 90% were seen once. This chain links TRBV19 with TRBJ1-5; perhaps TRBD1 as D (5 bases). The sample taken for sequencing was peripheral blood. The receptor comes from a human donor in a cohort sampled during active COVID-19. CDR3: CASSPLQGMTKDQPQHF. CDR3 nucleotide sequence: TGTGCCAGTAGTCCCCTGCAGGGTATGACCAAGGATCAGCCCCAGCATTTT.